This is a list of T cell receptor beta chains from one sample in a study of human T cells and chemical hapten exposure. TCRdb fed the RACE reads into MiXCR, producing one record per CDR3 protein. The table includes some 300,000 distinct CDR3 sequences, about 5.4% detected once. Sequenced here: whole blood, sampled in connection with sensitization to the hapten diphenylcyclopropenone (DPC). These receptors were collected from a woman younger than 35 with alopecia areata. Some clones in this sample may be carry-over from other donors' samples. CDR3s include the opening cysteine and the closing phenylalanine or tryptophan. The D gene is left open where the match is weak. Rows give clone size only sometimes, using once, few, many, or a class for an expanded clone.

once NA TRBJ1-4 TRBV28 TGTGCCAGCAGACTCCCCAGGGGCCCTGAAAAACTGTTTTTT CASRLPRGPEKLFF
few NA TRBJ1-3 TRBV28 TGTGCCAGCAGTTTGACGGGTTTTTTCTCTGGAAACACCATATATTTT CASSLTGFFSGNTIYF
many NA TRBJ1-6 TRBV27 TGTGCCAGCAGTTTTCGGGCCTCTTATTCACCCCTCCACTTT CASSFRASYSPLHF
many TRBD2 TRBJ2-1 TRBV19 TGTGCCAGTAGTATAGGTAGCGGGGCCTACAATGAGCAGTTCTTC CASSIGSGAYNEQFF
few TRBD2 TRBJ2-3 TRBV6-4 TGTGCCAGCAGGCCTGATTTTAGCGGGGGGGCCACAGATACGCAGTATTTT CASRPDFSGGATDTQYF
few NA TRBJ2-7 TRBV28 TGTGCCACCGGACAGTTTACCTACGAGCAGTACTTC CATGQFTYEQYF
few NA TRBJ2-1 TRBV4-1 TGCGCCAGCAGCCAAGTCCAGGGAGGGGGCAATGAGCAGTTCTTC CASSQVQGGGNEQFF
many NA TRBJ1-1 TRBV12-3/TRBV12-4 TGTGCCAGCAGTCCACCCGAGAGAGGAACAAACACTGAAGCTTTCTTT CASSPPERGTNTEAFF
NA TRBD2 TRBJ2-5 TRBV20-1 TGCAGTGCTAAAATCTCGGGACTAGCGGGAGAGACCCAGTACTTC CSAKISGLAGETQYF
many NA TRBJ2-7 TRBV7-7 TGTGCTAGCAGCTTAGGTGATTTGGGGGAGCAGTACTTC CASSLGDLGEQYF
few TRBD2 TRBJ2-5 TRBV28 TGTGCCAGCAGTTTAGAGTGGGAGCGGGATACCTGGGAGACCCAGTACTTC CASSLEWERDTWETQYF
NA TRBD1 TRBJ2-3 TRBV10-3 TGTGCCATCAGTGACCCCCTGATGGGGGGACAGGGGGACACAGATACGCAGTATTTT CAISDPLMGGQGDTDTQYF
many TRBD1 TRBJ2-1 TRBV29-1 TGCAGCGGTAGGGCCGGGACAGGGGTGGATGAGCAGTTCTTC CSGRAGTGVDEQFF